This paragraph reports one T cell receptor (beta chain). Its antigen remains unidentified. These data belong to a study of OX40 agonist ivuxolimab in advanced cancers. General study results and limits: Antigen specificity of clonally expanded peripheral T cells was not established. Some nonresponders additionally presented with little normalized T-cell clonal expansion. In the 0.1 to 3.0 mg/kg range, CD4+ and CD8+ blood T cells had expanded clonally by week 6.

Assay used: immunoSEQ multiplex PCR; TCRdb lists only in-frame clones, some missing. The sample yields some 140,000 clones, 85% to 95% seen once. The V gene's germline CDR1 is SGHRS and CDR2 YFSETQ. V shed 5 bases and J shed 0 bases, with 7 bases lying between them. The CDR3 runs to 13 residues. This chain connects TRBV5-1 to TRBJ2-3; no reliable D call. Sequenced here: CD4+ or CD8+ T cells sorted from blood, sampled in a trial of the OX40 agonist ivuxolimab. This sequence originates from an adult with an advanced solid tumor such as melanoma, head and neck, liver or kidney cancer. CDR3: CASRHISTDTQYF. The DNA of the CDR3 is TGCGCCAGCAGACATATTAGCACAGATACGCAGTATTTT.